These T cell receptor beta chains were read from a single sample in a study of blood T cell repertoires in COVID-19. Generated by immunoSEQ multiplex PCR, the TCRdb table keeps only in-frame clones and is missing some. The table includes roughly 260,000 clones, roughly 90% detected once. Material: peripheral blood. Receptors originate from a man aged 55 to 70 who had recovered from COVID-19. Both conserved end residues are part of each CDR3.

TRBV18,TRBJ1-2,CASSPGTGVYGYTF
TRBV19,TRBJ2-6,CASSSSGLTSGANVLTF
TRBV12-5,TRBJ2-3,CASGFGQGLDTQYF
TRBV6-2/TRBV6-3,TRBJ1-5,CASSWHRADNQPQHF
TRBV15,TRBJ2-5,CATSRVLDRQETQYF
TRBV5-6,TRBJ2-1,CASSLLSGESYNEQFF
TRBV7-8,TRBJ2-1,CASSEPTSPINNEQFF
TRBV15,TRBJ2-1,CATSASGGLLGGEQFF
TRBV6-5,TRBJ2-7,CATRDRLHSTYEQYF
TRBV3-1/TRBV3-2,TRBJ2-3,CASSGRGHTDTQYF
TRBV30,TRBJ1-6,CAWGGQGRGSSPLHF
TRBV3-1/TRBV3-2,TRBJ1-5,CASSLGSNQPQHF
TRBV19,TRBJ2-1,CASSRLAQGYNEQFF
TRBV5-6,TRBJ2-5,CASSVTGQETQYF
TRBV11-3,TRBJ2-7,CASSLGTGSHEQYF
TRBV9,TRBJ1-3,CASSTGGPGNTIYF
TRBV5-1,TRBJ2-5,CASSLSPGTSGGSFQETQYF
TRBV15,TRBJ1-3,CATSRDRRYTGNTIYF
TRBV7-3,TRBJ2-1,CASSLGLAVYGEQFF
TRBV7-2,TRBJ1-2,CASSPGGARGYTF
TRBV7-3,TRBJ1-2,CASSLAGQGIYGYTF
TRBV18,TRBJ2-5,CASSSRDSQTQYF
TRBV5-6,TRBJ2-3,CASSFTGHRTDTQYF
TRBV19,TRBJ1-1,CASQRNTEAFF
TRBV27,TRBJ2-7,CASSLYQGWEQYF
TRBV5-6,TRBJ1-2,CASSAWDSSLGNYGYTF
TRBV27,TRBJ1-1,CASSLEHLAGEAFF
TRBV7-2,TRBJ2-7,CASSFSTSYEQYF
TRBV20-1,TRBJ1-2,CSASSGQYYTF
TRBV25-1,TRBJ1-6,CASSEYVGRADSPLHF
TRBV7-9,TRBJ1-3,CASSTNPTGYSGNTIYF
TRBV9,TRBJ2-3,CASSERLAGGLDTQYF
TRBV28,TRBJ1-2,CASSQGAYYGYTF
TRBV6-4,TRBJ2-3,CASSGTGADTQYF
TRBV9,TRBJ2-1,CASSEPGLAYNEQFF
TRBV7-8,TRBJ1-6,CASSLTRDFYNSPLHF
TRBV29-1,TRBJ1-1,CSVVETGQTEAFF
TRBV13,TRBJ2-7,CASSTRQGISYEQYF
TRBV12-3/TRBV12-4,TRBJ2-2,CASSFGVGELFF
TRBV29-1,TRBJ2-1,CSVENQDRGPDNEQFF
TRBV10-3,TRBJ2-1,CAISGPRQGHEQFF
TRBV4-2,TRBJ2-2,CASSQDGNTGELFF
TRBV5-1,TRBJ2-2,CASSLAGKVGGELFF
TRBV7-3,TRBJ2-2,CASSANRGSNTGELFF
TRBV6-2/TRBV6-3,TRBJ2-3,CASSPSRTSRPGTDTQYF
TRBV6-2/TRBV6-3,TRBJ2-7,CASSYQGQGGYEQYF
TRBV4-2,TRBJ2-5,CASSQERTGTGAETQYF
TRBV14,TRBJ1-1,CASSQEDTGQANTEAFF
TRBV3-1/TRBV3-2,TRBJ1-5,CASSQVRVRALHQPQHF
TRBV5-6,TRBJ1-2,CASSLPGSNYGYTF
TRBV11-3,TRBJ1-1,CASGGPNTEAFF
TRBV27,TRBJ1-6,CASSSLSRYNSPLHF
TRBV30,TRBJ1-5,CAWSTENQPQHF
TRBV29-1,TRBJ2-3,CSEREGQGTQYF